This TCR beta chain was profiled in a study of cytomegalovirus exposure and HLA in healthy donors. Primers included in the PCR were 60 Vbeta and 13 Jbeta primers. TCRdb's table, derived via immunoSEQ multiplex PCR, lists solely in-frame clones and lacks some. The table includes hundreds of thousands of clones, approximately 82% detected once. The CDR3 sequence is 15 residues long. Germline values: CDR1 ENHRY, CDR2 SYGVKD. Losses at the gene ends were 4 bases for V and 3 bases for J; bases not matched to a gene: 5. V and J are TRBV10-3 and TRBJ2-3; 9 bases agree with TRBD1. This receptor was taken from a woman in her thirties or forties in good health and CMV-seronegative. Sequencing input: PBMCs. CDR3 sequence: CAISGDRAWTDTQYF. Here the CDR3 DNA reads TGTGCCATCAGTGGGGACAGGGCGTGGACAGATACGCAGTATTTT.